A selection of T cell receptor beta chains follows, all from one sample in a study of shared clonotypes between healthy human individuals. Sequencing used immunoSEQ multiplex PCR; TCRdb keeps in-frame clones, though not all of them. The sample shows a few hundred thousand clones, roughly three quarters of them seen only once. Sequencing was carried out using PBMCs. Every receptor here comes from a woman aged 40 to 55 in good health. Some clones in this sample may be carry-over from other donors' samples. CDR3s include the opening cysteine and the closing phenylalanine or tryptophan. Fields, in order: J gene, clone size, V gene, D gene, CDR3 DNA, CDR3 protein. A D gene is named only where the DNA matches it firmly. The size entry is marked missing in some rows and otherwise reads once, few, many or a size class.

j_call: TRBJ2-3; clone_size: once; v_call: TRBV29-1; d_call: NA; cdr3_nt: TGCAGCGTTGCTGGGGCTCAGGGATTCACAGATACGCAGTATTTT; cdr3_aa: CSVAGAQGFTDTQYF
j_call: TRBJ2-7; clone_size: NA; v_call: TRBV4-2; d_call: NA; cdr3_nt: TGTGCCAGCAGCTCCACCCGGGACTGGGGGGTAAAGCAGTACTTC; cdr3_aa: CASSSTRDWGVKQYF
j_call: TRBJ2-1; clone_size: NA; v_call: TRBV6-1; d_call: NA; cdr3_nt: TGTGCCAGCAGTGATTTGGAATTTAGAGTCGATGAGCAGTTCTTC; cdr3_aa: CASSDLEFRVDEQFF
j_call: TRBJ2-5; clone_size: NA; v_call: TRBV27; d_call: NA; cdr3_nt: TGTGCCAGCAGTTTAAGGCGGCAAGAGACCCAGTACTTC; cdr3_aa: CASSLRRQETQYF
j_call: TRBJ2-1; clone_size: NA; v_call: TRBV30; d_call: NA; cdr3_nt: TGTGCCTGGAGTGGGAGGGGGGGAGGCAATGAGCAGTTCTTC; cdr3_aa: CAWSGRGGGNEQFF
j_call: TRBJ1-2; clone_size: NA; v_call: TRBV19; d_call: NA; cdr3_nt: TGTGCCAGTAGTATAGGGTCGACAGAGCCCTATGGCTACACCTTC; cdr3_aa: CASSIGSTEPYGYTF
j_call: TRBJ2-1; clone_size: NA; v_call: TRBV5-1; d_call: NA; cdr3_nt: TGCGCCAGCAGCTTGGACGGGTCGCGTGAGCAGTTCTTC; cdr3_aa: CASSLDGSREQFF
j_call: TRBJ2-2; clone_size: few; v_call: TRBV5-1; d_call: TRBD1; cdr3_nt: TGCGCCAGCAGCTCCTCCGGGACAGGGGACGACACCGGGGAGCTGTTTTTT; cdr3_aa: CASSSSGTGDDTGELFF
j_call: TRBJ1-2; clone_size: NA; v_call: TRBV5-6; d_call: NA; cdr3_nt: TGTGCCAGCAGCTTTCGGTGGGACGTTTTAGTGAATGGCTACACCTTC; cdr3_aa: CASSFRWDVLVNGYTF
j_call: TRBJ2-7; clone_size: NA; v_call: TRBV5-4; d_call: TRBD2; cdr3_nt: TGTGCCAGCAGCTTATCCGGGAGGAGCTCCTACGAGCAGTACTTC; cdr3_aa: CASSLSGRSSYEQYF
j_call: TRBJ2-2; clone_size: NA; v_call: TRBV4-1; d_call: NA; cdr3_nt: TGCGCCAGCAGCCAAGGGACTCACAACACCGGGGAGCTGTTTTTT; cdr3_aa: CASSQGTHNTGELFF
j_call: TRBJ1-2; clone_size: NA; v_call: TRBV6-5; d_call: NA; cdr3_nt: TGTGCCAGCACCTCAGGGCCGGGGAATATATGGGGCTACACCTTC; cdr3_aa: CASTSGPGNIWGYTF